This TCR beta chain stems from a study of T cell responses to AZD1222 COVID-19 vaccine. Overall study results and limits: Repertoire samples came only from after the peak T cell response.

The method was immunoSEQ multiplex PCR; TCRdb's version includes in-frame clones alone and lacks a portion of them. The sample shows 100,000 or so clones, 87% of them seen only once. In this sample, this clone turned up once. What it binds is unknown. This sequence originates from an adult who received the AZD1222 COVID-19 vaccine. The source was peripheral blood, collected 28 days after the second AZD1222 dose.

This CDR3 is CASSFNGDRTYEQYF. CDR3 nucleotides: TGTGCCAGCAGCTTTAACGGGGACAGGACCTACGAGCAGTACTTC. The gene calls are TRBV11-2 and TRBJ2-7, with 8 bases lining up with TRBD1. CDR3 length: 15 residues. Trimming removed 3 bases from V and 2 bases from J; junction bases left unmatched: 6. Germline CDR1 and CDR2: SGHAT and FQNNGV. Full variable domain (remainder filled in from reference TRBV11-2 and TRBJ2-7): EAGVAQSPRYKIIEKRQSVAFWCNPISGHATLYWYQQILGQGPKLLIQFQNNGVVDDSQLPKDRFSAERLKGVDSTLKIQPAKLEDSAVYLCASSFNGDRTYEQYFGPGTRLTVT.